The present TCR beta chain was sequenced within a study of T cell responses to AZD1222 COVID-19 vaccine. Assay: immunoSEQ multiplex PCR; the TCRdb copy retains only in-frame clones and omits some. The sample includes 75,000 to 85,000 clones, roughly 80% of them seen just once. Per germline, CDR1 LGHNA and CDR2 YSLEER. The germline V and J ends were trimmed by 0 bases and 1 base, with 6 bases remaining between them. The CDR3 runs 14 residues. The sequence was collected from an adult who received the MenACWY meningococcal vaccine as a control. This rearrangement joins TRBV4-3 to TRBJ1-2; no firm D call. Sequenced material: peripheral blood, taken 28 days after the second dose of the MenACWY control vaccine. DNA for the CDR3: TGCGCCAGCAGCCAAGATACGGGTAACTATGGCTACACCTTC. As protein: CASSQDTGNYGYTF.